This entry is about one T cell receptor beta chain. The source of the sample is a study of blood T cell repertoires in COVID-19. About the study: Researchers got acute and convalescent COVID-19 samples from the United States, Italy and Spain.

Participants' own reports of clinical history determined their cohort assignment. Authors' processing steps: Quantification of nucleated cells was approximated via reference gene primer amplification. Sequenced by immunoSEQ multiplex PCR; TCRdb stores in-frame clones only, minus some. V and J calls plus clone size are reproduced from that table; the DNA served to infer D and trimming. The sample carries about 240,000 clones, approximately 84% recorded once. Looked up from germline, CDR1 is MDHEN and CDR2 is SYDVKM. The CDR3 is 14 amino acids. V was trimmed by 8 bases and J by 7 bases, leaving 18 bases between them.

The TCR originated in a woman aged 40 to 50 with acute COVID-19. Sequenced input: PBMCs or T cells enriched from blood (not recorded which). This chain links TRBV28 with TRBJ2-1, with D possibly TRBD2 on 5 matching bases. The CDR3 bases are TGTGCCAGCCGAGAGTCGAGAGGGCGGAATGAGCAGTTCTTC. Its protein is CASRESRGRNEQFF.